This TCR beta chain was identified during a study of early T cells in non-severe SARS-CoV-2 infection. For the study at large: Whole-blood bulk RNA, unsorted, was sequenced, and chains were unpaired. Notes on the study in general: Matching results from VDJdb favored anti-spike CD8 responses, leaving private and CD4 specificities undetected.

Each single cDNA molecule received a unique molecular identifier. TCRdb processed the 5' RACE reads anew with MiXCR; each CDR3 protein has one entry. The top ten clones hold around 3.4% of a sample with 60,000 to 75,000 distinct CDR3 sequences, 4% to 6% of them seen once. This clonotype came up many times. Its antigen is currently unknown. Trimming stripped 3 bases from V and 3 bases from J, with 15 bases between. This CDR3 comprises 16 residues. From germline, CDR1 is SGHKS and CDR2 YYEKEE (reference sequence). The clonotype comes from an adult who was a healthcare worker with PCR-confirmed SARS-CoV-2 infection or an uninfected control (not recorded which). The donor label of this sample is uncertain. The sample consisted of whole blood, taken at baseline. This chain connects TRBV5-5 to TRBJ2-2; a possible D gene is TRBD1 (6 bases). The CDR3 is CASSWDTWLDTGELFF. Written as DNA, the CDR3 is TGTGCCAGCAGCTGGGACACTTGGCTTGACACCGGGGAGCTGTTTTTT.